This record looks at one T cell receptor (beta chain) sequence and its context. This sample was taken from a study of blood T cell repertoires in COVID-19. Study-wide context: The cDNA or gDNA used as material had been derived from T cells, B-cell-depleted T cells, or PBMCs.

Method: immunoSEQ multiplex PCR; TCRdb's copy keeps in-frame clones and lacks some. The sample consists of roughly 190,000 clones, about 85% of them appearing once. This CDR3 has 14 amino acids. The V gene lost 4 bases and the J gene lost 10 bases, with 15 bases spanning the gap. Germline CDR1 reads SGHRS; CDR2 reads YFSETQ. The V and J genes are TRBV5-1 and TRBJ1-6; possibly TRBD1 for D (5 bases). The sequenced sample consisted of peripheral blood. This clonotype was obtained from a woman aged 80 or older in a cohort sampled during active or convalescent COVID-19. The CDR3 bases are TGCGCCAGCAGCCTGGGGGAGGTGGGATCACCCCTCCACTTT. Amino acid sequence: CASSLGEVGSPLHF.